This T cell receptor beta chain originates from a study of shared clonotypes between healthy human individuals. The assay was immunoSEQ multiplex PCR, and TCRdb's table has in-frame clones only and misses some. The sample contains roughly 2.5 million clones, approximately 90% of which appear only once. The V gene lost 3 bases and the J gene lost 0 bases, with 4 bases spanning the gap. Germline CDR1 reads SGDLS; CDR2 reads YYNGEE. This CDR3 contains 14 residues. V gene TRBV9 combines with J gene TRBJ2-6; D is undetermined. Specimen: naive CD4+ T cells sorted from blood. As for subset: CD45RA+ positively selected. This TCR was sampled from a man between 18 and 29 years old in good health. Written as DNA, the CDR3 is TGTGCCAGCAGCGCAGACTCTGGGGCCAACGTCCTGACTTTC. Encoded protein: CASSADSGANVLTF.